What follows are 25 T cell receptor beta chains derived from one specimen sequenced in a study of OX40 agonist ivuxolimab in advanced cancers. Data came from immunoSEQ multiplex PCR; TCRdb stores just in-frame clones and leaves some out. Of 90,000 or so clones in the sample, just under 90% were seen once. The source was CD4+ or CD8+ T cells sorted from blood, collected in a trial of the OX40 agonist ivuxolimab. The receptors come from an adult with an advanced solid tumor such as melanoma, head and neck, liver or kidney cancer.

A remark on this clone: The sample carries other DNA sequences with the same CDR3. The chain uses TRBV2 and TRBJ2-1; 11 bases align to TRBD1. The junction had 6 bases not matched to a gene; V was cut back by 7 bases and J by 7 bases. CDR1 and CDR2 from the germline V gene are SNHLY and FYNNEI. CDR3 length: 14 residues. The DNA for the CDR3 is TGTGCCAGCACGGGACAGGGGGTTATGAATGAGCAGTTCTTC. Translated: CASTGQGVMNEQFF.

The genes are TRBV7-9 and TRBJ1-1, with 7 bases fitting TRBD1. V lost 6 bases to trimming and J lost 6 bases; unmatched junction nucleotides: 4. Per germline, CDR1 SEHNR and CDR2 FQNEAQ (reference sequence). The CDR3 contains 12 residues. CDR3 in DNA: TGTGCCAGCAGTCAGACAGGGTCTGAAGCTTTCTTT. Amino acid sequence: CASSQTGSEAFF. Full variable domain (outside the CDR3, taken from reference TRBV7-9 and TRBJ1-1): DTGVSQNPRHKITKRGQNVTFRCDPISEHNRLYWYRQTLGQGPEFLTYFQNEAQLEKSRLLSDRFSAERPKGSFSTLEIQRTEQGDSAMYLCASSQTGSEAFFGQGTRLTVV.

The CDR3 nucleotides are TGTGCCAGCTCGCGGGGACAGGGGACGACCCAAGAGACCCAGTACTTC. This gives the protein CASSRGQGTTQETQYF. J is TRBJ2-5 and V is TRBV18; 10 positions agree with TRBD1. This CDR3 is 16 amino acids long. Trimming at V came to 6 bases and at J to 1 base, leaving 8 bases not matched to a gene. Germline V gene sequence: CDR1 KGHSH, CDR2 LQKENI. The full variable domain, in which reference TRBV18 and TRBJ2-5 provide the parts outside the CDR3, is NAGVMQNPRHLVRRRGQEARLRCSPMKGHSHVYWYRQLPEEGLKFMVYLQKENIIDESGMPKERFSAEFPKEGPSILRIQQVVRGDSAAYFCASSRGQGTTQETQYFGPGTRLLVL.

This chain connects TRBV10-3 to TRBJ1-1; unclear D gene. There are 13 residues in the CDR3. Trimming removed 4 bases at V and 1 base at J, with 7 bases between. CDR1 ENHRY and CDR2 SYGVKD come from the germline V gene. CDR3 amino acids: CAISAAGNTEAFF. CDR3 nucleotide sequence: TGTGCCATCAGTGCAGCAGGGAACACTGAAGCTTTCTTT.

The gene calls are TRBV5-1 and TRBJ2-5, with 9 bases identical to TRBD1. From germline, CDR1 is SGHRS and CDR2 YFSETQ. The CDR3 totals 14 residues. Trimming at V came to 2 bases and at J to 5 bases, leaving 4 bases not matched to a gene. The CDR3 reads CASSLQGALETQYF. The CDR3 nucleotides read TGCGCCAGCAGCTTACAGGGGGCTCTGGAGACCCAGTACTTC.

This clone was seen a handful of times. V and J are TRBV7-8 and TRBJ1-5; D is perhaps TRBD1 (5 bases). Germline V gene sequence: CDR1 SGHVS, CDR2 FQNEAQ. The CDR3 totals 15 residues. Trimming removed 5 bases at V and 5 bases at J, with 16 bases between. CDR3 bases: TGTGCCAGCAGCAAAACGGGCGGGACTGATCAGCCCCAGCATTTT. This encodes CASSKTGGTDQPQHF.

This chain uses TRBV5-1 with TRBJ2-2; TRBD1 is a possible D gene (6 bases). The CDR3 spans 14 residues. The V and J ends lost 4 bases and 2 bases respectively, with 9 bases between them. CDR1 and CDR2 from the germline V gene are SGHRS and YFSETQ. The CDR3 DNA reads as TGCGCCAGCAGCCAGGGGACAAACACCGGGGAGCTGTTTTTT. Its translation is CASSQGTNTGELFF. Filled out from reference TRBV5-1 and TRBJ2-2, the complete variable domain reads KAGVTQTPRYLIKTRGQQVTLSCSPISGHRSVSWYQQTPGQGLQFLFEYFSETQRNKGNFPGRFSGRQFSNSRSEMNVSTLELGDSALYLCASSQGTNTGELFFGEGSRLTVL.

This clone was seen only once. The chain is built from TRBV7-2 and TRBJ2-7; D gene unclear. The V end was cut by 2 bases, the J end by 2 bases, with 13 bases between. Germline values: CDR1 SGHTA, CDR2 FQGNSA. The length of the CDR3 is 15 residues. CDR3 region: CASSLNAARAYEQYF. In nucleotides, the CDR3 is TGTGCCAGCAGCTTAAACGCGGCTCGGGCCTACGAGCAGTACTTC.

The CDR3 DNA is TGTGCCAGCAGCCCAGGGGGGTCGGGCAATCAGCCCCAGCATTTT. It specifies CASSPGGSGNQPQHF. The V and J genes are TRBV27 and TRBJ1-5; TRBD1 matches at 7 bases. In germline, CDR1 is MNHEY, CDR2 SMNVEV (reference sequence). The junction had 7 bases not matched to a gene; V was cut back by 6 bases and J by 2 bases. The CDR3 loop spans 15 amino acids.

The chain recombines TRBV4-1 with TRBJ2-3, with D perhaps matching TRBD2 (7 bases). The CDR3 contains 17 residues. Trimming left V 4 bases short and J 2 bases short, with 19 bases between. From germline, CDR1 is MGHRA and CDR2 YSYEKL. The CDR3 is CASSLTLGGAFTDTQYF. The CDR3 DNA reads as TGCGCCAGCAGCCTAACTCTTGGGGGGGCCTTCACAGATACGCAGTATTTT.

The J gene is TRBJ2-7, the V gene TRBV11-2, with TRBD1 as a possible D gene (6 bases). The CDR3 totals 15 residues. V was shortened by 1 base and J by 3 bases, with 13 bases between the two germline ends. CDR1 and CDR2 (germline): SGHAT, FQNNGV. CDR3 sequence reads: CASSLARDTIYEQYF. The CDR3, as DNA: TGTGCCAGCAGCTTAGCCCGGGACACCATCTACGAGCAGTACTTC. Full variable domain (rest looked up from reference TRBV11-2 and TRBJ2-7): EAGVAQSPRYKIIEKRQSVAFWCNPISGHATLYWYQQILGQGPKLLIQFQNNGVVDDSQLPKDRFSAERLKGVDSTLKIQPAKLEDSAVYLCASSLARDTIYEQYFGPGTRLTVT.

The gene calls are TRBV7-9 and TRBJ1-2, with D hard to call. V was pared by 5 bases and J by 4 bases, with 11 bases between. The length of the CDR3 is 13 residues. Looked up from germline, CDR1 is SEHNR and CDR2 is FQNEAQ (reference sequence). This chain's CDR3 is CASSVDVGYGYTF. CDR3 bases: TGTGCCAGCAGCGTCGACGTAGGCTATGGCTACACCTTC. The entire variable domain, with the rest obtained from reference TRBV7-9 and TRBJ1-2, is as follows: DTGVSQNPRHKITKRGQNVTFRCDPISEHNRLYWYRQTLGQGPEFLTYFQNEAQLEKSRLLSDRFSAERPKGSFSTLEIQRTEQGDSAMYLCASSVDVGYGYTFGSGTRLTVV.

This clone showed up just once. The chain links TRBV6-6 to TRBJ1-5; 11 bases line up with TRBD1. Germline trimming cut 0 bases from V and 5 bases from J; bases unmatched to any gene: 3. There are 16 residues in the CDR3. Germline V gene lookup returns CDR1 MNHNY and CDR2 SVGAGI (reference sequence). DNA for the CDR3: TGTGCCAGCAGTTACTCTGGGACAGGGGGTGATCAGCCCCAGCATTTT. It specifies CASSYSGTGGDQPQHF.

On this clone: Additional DNA sequences in this sample encode the identical CDR3. J is TRBJ2-5 and V is TRBV10-3; D gene ambiguous. The V end lost 4 bases, the J end lost 1 base, and 1 base lay between the germline ends. CDR3 length: 11 residues. CDR1 is ENHRY and CDR2 is SYGVKD in the germline V gene. CDR3 coding DNA: TGTGCCATCAGTGCCCAAGAGACCCAGTACTTC. It translates to CAISAQETQYF.

This chain links TRBV7-3 with TRBJ1-1, with D unresolved. The CDR3 consists of 13 residues. Germline values: CDR1 SGHTA, CDR2 FQGTGA. Trimming took off 4 bases at V and 4 bases at J, with 10 bases between the two ends. The CDR3 loop reads CASSSEGATEAFF. The DNA of the CDR3 is TGTGCCAGCAGCTCGGAGGGCGCCACTGAAGCTTTCTTT.

This clone has just one count. CDR3 in amino acids: CASSYSGDPSYEQYF. The CDR3 DNA is TGTGCCAGCAGTTACTCTGGGGACCCCTCCTACGAGCAGTACTTC. V is TRBV6-5 and J is TRBJ2-7; D may match TRBD1 or TRBD2 (5 bases each). V was cut by 0 bases and J by 0 bases, with 9 bases left in between. This CDR3 is 15 amino acids long. Germline V gene sequence: CDR1 MNHEY, CDR2 SVGAGI.

The chain combines TRBV6-5 with TRBJ1-1; 12 bases align to TRBD1. CDR1 MNHEY and CDR2 SVGAGI come from the germline V gene. The CDR3 loop spans 14 amino acids. After removal of 5 bases from V and 5 bases from J, the junction contained 3 bases not matched to a gene. In DNA, the CDR3 is TGTGCCAGCAGTCGGGGACAGGGGGCGACTGAAGCTTTCTTT. This gives the protein CASSRGQGATEAFF.

The J gene is TRBJ2-7, the V gene TRBV27, with no clear D. Trimming took off 2 bases at V and 1 base at J, with 12 bases between the two ends. Germline values: CDR1 MNHEY, CDR2 SMNVEV (reference sequence). The CDR3 runs 15 residues. The CDR3: CASSLESGRSYEQYF. In nucleotides, the CDR3 is TGTGCCAGCAGTTTAGAGTCTGGACGGTCCTACGAGCAGTACTTC.

The chain is built from TRBV11-2 and TRBJ1-1, with TRBD1 identical over 10 bases. The CDR3 extends over 17 amino acids. The V gene's germline CDR1 is SGHAT and CDR2 FQNNGV. The V and J ends lost 5 bases and 0 bases, in that order; junction bases with no gene match: 9. CDR3 nucleotides: TGTGCCAGCAGCGCCCGGGACAGGGGTCTTATGAACACTGAAGCTTTCTTT. Its translation: CASSARDRGLMNTEAFF.

The rearrangement joins TRBV15 to TRBJ1-4; D gene unclear. V was cut by 4 bases and J by 2 bases, with 8 bases left in between. This CDR3 spans 14 amino acids. Germline-derived CDR1 and CDR2 are LNHNV and YYDKDF (reference sequence). The CDR3 region is CATSTGVTNEKLFF. DNA for the CDR3: TGTGCCACCAGCACCGGGGTGACTAATGAAAAACTGTTTTTT.

The chain couples TRBV5-5 to TRBJ2-5; D is possibly TRBD2 (6 bases). This CDR3 has 16 amino acids. Germline CDR1 and CDR2: SGHKS and YYEKEE (reference sequence). Trimming took off 0 bases at V and 5 bases at J, with 17 bases between the two ends. CDR3 sequence: CASSLVGGAQSETQYF. The DNA for the CDR3 is TGTGCCAGCAGCTTGGTCGGCGGGGCCCAAAGTGAGACCCAGTACTTC.

The chain is built from TRBV7-2 and TRBJ1-1; 7 bases match TRBD1. The CDR3 runs 12 residues. Unmatched junction bases numbered 4, after V lost 4 bases and J lost 8 bases. From germline, CDR1 is SGHTA and CDR2 FQGNSA. The chain's CDR3 is CASSSTGTEAFF. CDR3 DNA: TGTGCCAGCAGCTCGACAGGGACCGAAGCTTTCTTT.

In regard to this clone: Other DNA sequences of this sample code for an identical CDR3. The chain couples TRBV30 to TRBJ2-5; TRBD2 aligns across 9 bases. With 3 bases clipped from V and 4 bases from J, the junction kept 3 bases outside the gene matches. Germline CDR1 reads GTSNPN; CDR2 reads SVGIG (reference sequence). The CDR3 runs 13 residues. This chain's CDR3 is CAWSSGGRETQYF. For the CDR3, the DNA is TGTGCCTGGAGCAGCGGGGGGCGAGAGACCCAGTACTTC.

V is TRBV5-6 and J is TRBJ2-7; TRBD1 agrees at 8 bases. The CDR3 contains 14 residues. Germline V gene data show CDR1 as SGHDT and CDR2 as YYEEEE. The V gene end was trimmed by 0 bases and the J gene end by 3 bases; junction bases not matched to a gene: 2. The DNA of the CDR3 is TGTGCCAGCAGCTTGGTTACAGGGGGCTACGAGCAGTACTTC. Amino acid sequence: CASSLVTGGYEQYF. Using reference TRBV5-6 and TRBJ2-7 for the parts outside the CDR3, the full variable domain is DAGVTQSPTHLIKTRGQQVTLRCSPKSGHDTVSWYQQALGQGPQFIFQYYEEEERQRGNFPDRFSGHQFPNYSSELNVNALLLGDSALYLCASSLVTGGYEQYFGPGTRLTVT.

V is TRBV10-3 and J is TRBJ2-5, with 10 bases lining up with TRBD2. The CDR3 totals 14 residues. The J segment lost 2 bases and the V segment lost 4 bases, leaving 1 base of the junction unmatched. Germline CDR1 and CDR2: ENHRY and SYGVKD. This CDR3 reads CAISVTSGQETQYF. DNA for the CDR3: TGTGCCATCAGTGTGACTAGCGGGCAAGAGACCCAGTACTTC.